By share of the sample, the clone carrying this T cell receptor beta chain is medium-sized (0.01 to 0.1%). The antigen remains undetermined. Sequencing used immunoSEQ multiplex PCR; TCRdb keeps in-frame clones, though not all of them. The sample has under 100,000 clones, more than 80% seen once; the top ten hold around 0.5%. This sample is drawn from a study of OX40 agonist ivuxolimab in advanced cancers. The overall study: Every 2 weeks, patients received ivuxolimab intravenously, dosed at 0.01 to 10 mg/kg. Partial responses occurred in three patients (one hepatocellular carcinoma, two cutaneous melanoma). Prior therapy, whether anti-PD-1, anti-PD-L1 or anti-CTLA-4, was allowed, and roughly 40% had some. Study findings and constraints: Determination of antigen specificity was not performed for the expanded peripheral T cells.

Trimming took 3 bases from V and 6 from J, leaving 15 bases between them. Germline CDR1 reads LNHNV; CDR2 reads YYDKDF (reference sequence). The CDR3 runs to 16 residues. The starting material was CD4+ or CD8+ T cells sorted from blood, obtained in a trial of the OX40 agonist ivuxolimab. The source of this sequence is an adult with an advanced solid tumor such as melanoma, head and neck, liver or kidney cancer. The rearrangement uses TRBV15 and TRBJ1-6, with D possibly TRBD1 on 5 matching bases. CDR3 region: CATSRSTGTANSPLHF. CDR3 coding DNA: TGTGCCACCAGCAGGAGTACCGGGACCGCTAATTCACCCCTCCACTTT.